This TCR beta chain was sequenced in a study of CD4 T cells in relation to SARS-CoV-2 and coronaviruses. Whole-study context: After roughly 11 days of antigen culture, PBMC TCR beta CDR3s were sequenced.

This clone occurred a few times. The antigen is unknown. V lost 4 bases and J lost 6, with 19 bases in between. The CDR3 runs to 15 residues. Germline V gene data show CDR1 as SGHRS and CDR2 as YFSETQ. Sequencing used immunoSEQ multiplex PCR; TCRdb keeps in-frame clones, though not all of them. The table has some 30,000 clones, about 75% seen once. Unexposed donor CD4+ T cells date from about 2011-2018, before the COVID-19 pandemic. After about 11 days of culture, CD4+ T cells were isolated. The sample consisted of CD4+ T cells from PBMCs, cultured in vitro. The sequence derives from a human donor in good health. The rearrangement joins TRBV5-1 to TRBJ1-2; tentatively, D is TRBD1 (5 bases). The CDR3 sequence: CASSVSSGVWDGYTF. The CDR3, as DNA: TGCGCCAGCAGCGTTTCTTCGGGGGTCTGGGATGGCTACACCTTC.